The T cell receptor beta chain described here comes from a study of cytomegalovirus exposure and HLA in healthy donors. CDR1 and CDR2 (germline): SGHDN, FVKESK. V lost 4 bases, J lost 6 bases, and 13 bases lay in between. The CDR3 runs 13 residues. PCR employed 60 Vbeta and 13 Jbeta primers. Produced via immunoSEQ multiplex PCR; TCRdb's table is partial and in-frame only. The top ten hold around 3% of the sample, which has around 74,000 clones, 78% seen once. Findings and caveats of the study: In vitro data verified three CMV-associated chains as specific for CMV antigens. A later analysis showed HLA-associated TCR beta chains outstripping equally common others in clonal expansion. The authors assumed roughly uniform sequencing depth across donors for presence/absence analyses. The number of N-insertions in an Asian-associated ancestry cluster was reportedly below the roughly 670-donor mean in a later analysis.

A word on this clone: Antigen: not known.

V and J are TRBV14 and TRBJ2-7, with TRBD1 as a possible D gene (5 bases). This receptor was identified in a middle-aged man in good health and CMV-seronegative. Material for sequencing was PBMCs. CDR3 coding DNA: TGTGCCAGCAGCCCCCCGGCAGGGCGCGAGCAGTACTTC. It yields the protein CASSPPAGREQYF.